The rows below give T cell receptor beta chains drawn from one sample of a study of T cell responses to AZD1222 COVID-19 vaccine. Assay: immunoSEQ multiplex PCR; the TCRdb copy retains only in-frame clones and omits some. The sample has around 97,000 clones; 91% are singletons. Specimen: peripheral blood, collected on day 0 of AZD1222 vaccination. The receptors come from an adult in good health. Each CDR3 is given with its conserved first and last residue. A D gene is named only where the DNA matches it firmly. Part of the rows lack a size; the others show once, few, many or a class for expanded clones.

TRBD2,.,TRBJ2-7,TRBV5-1,CASSPGLAGISYEQYF,TGCGCCAGCAGCCCCGGACTAGCGGGGATCTCCTACGAGCAGTACTTC
TRBD2,.,TRBJ2-1,TRBV24-1,CATSDWTSGSNEQFF,TGTGCCACCAGTGATTGGACTAGCGGGAGTAATGAGCAGTTCTTC
.,.,TRBJ1-1,TRBV19,CASSSTTGLAFF,TGTGCCAGTAGCTCCACCACAGGGCTAGCTTTCTTT
TRBD1,.,TRBJ1-5,TRBV28,CASRGTGVSPEHF,TGTGCCAGCAGGGGGACAGGGGTCTCCCCTGAGCATTTT
.,once,TRBJ2-3,TRBV3-1/TRBV3-2,CASSWTRTDTQYF,TGTGCCAGCAGCTGGACCCGCACAGATACGCAGTATTTT
.,.,TRBJ2-7,TRBV3-1/TRBV3-2,CASSPNYNEQYF,TGTGCCAGCAGCCCCAATTACAACGAGCAGTACTTC
TRBD1,.,TRBJ2-7,TRBV24-1,CATSRQGAREQYF,TGTGCCACCAGTCGACAGGGGGCGAGGGAGCAGTACTTC
.,.,TRBJ2-1,TRBV4-1,CASSQEKTSYNEQFF,TGCGCCAGCAGCCAAGAGAAAACCTCCTACAATGAGCAGTTCTTC
.,.,TRBJ2-7,TRBV10-3,CAISESGAGSSYEQYF,TGTGCCATCAGTGAGTCAGGGGCAGGGTCGTCGTACGAGCAGTACTTC
.,.,TRBJ2-7,TRBV5-4,CASSFPGRTYEQYF,TGTGCCAGCAGCTTCCCAGGGCGGACCTACGAGCAGTACTTC
.,.,TRBJ2-7,TRBV7-9,CASSFGLDLEQYF,TGTGCCAGCAGCTTCGGACTGGACCTCGAGCAGTACTTC
.,.,TRBJ2-3,TRBV28,CASGRRSGSTDTQYF,TGTGCCAGCGGTCGAAGGAGCGGGAGCACAGATACGCAGTATTTT
.,.,TRBJ2-3,TRBV28,CAGAQGGTDTQYF,TGTGCCGGGGCCCAGGGGGGGACAGATACGCAGTATTTT
TRBD1,few,TRBJ1-2,TRBV6-6,CASSIRQGEYGYTF,TGTGCCAGCAGTATTAGACAGGGGGAATATGGCTACACCTTC
.,.,TRBJ2-1,TRBV6-1,CASSELTGYEQFF,TGTGCCAGCAGTGAATTGACCGGCTATGAGCAGTTCTTC
TRBD2,.,TRBJ2-7,TRBV29-1,CSVEDETLAGVEQYF,TGCAGCGTTGAAGATGAGACCCTAGCGGGAGTCGAGCAGTACTTC
TRBD1,.,TRBJ2-7,TRBV16,CASSRPTGVSYEQYF,TGTGCCAGCAGCCGACCAACAGGGGTCTCCTACGAGCAGTACTTC
.,.,TRBJ1-2,TRBV28,CASRLLNYGYTF,TGTGCCAGCAGGCTGCTTAACTATGGCTACACCTTC